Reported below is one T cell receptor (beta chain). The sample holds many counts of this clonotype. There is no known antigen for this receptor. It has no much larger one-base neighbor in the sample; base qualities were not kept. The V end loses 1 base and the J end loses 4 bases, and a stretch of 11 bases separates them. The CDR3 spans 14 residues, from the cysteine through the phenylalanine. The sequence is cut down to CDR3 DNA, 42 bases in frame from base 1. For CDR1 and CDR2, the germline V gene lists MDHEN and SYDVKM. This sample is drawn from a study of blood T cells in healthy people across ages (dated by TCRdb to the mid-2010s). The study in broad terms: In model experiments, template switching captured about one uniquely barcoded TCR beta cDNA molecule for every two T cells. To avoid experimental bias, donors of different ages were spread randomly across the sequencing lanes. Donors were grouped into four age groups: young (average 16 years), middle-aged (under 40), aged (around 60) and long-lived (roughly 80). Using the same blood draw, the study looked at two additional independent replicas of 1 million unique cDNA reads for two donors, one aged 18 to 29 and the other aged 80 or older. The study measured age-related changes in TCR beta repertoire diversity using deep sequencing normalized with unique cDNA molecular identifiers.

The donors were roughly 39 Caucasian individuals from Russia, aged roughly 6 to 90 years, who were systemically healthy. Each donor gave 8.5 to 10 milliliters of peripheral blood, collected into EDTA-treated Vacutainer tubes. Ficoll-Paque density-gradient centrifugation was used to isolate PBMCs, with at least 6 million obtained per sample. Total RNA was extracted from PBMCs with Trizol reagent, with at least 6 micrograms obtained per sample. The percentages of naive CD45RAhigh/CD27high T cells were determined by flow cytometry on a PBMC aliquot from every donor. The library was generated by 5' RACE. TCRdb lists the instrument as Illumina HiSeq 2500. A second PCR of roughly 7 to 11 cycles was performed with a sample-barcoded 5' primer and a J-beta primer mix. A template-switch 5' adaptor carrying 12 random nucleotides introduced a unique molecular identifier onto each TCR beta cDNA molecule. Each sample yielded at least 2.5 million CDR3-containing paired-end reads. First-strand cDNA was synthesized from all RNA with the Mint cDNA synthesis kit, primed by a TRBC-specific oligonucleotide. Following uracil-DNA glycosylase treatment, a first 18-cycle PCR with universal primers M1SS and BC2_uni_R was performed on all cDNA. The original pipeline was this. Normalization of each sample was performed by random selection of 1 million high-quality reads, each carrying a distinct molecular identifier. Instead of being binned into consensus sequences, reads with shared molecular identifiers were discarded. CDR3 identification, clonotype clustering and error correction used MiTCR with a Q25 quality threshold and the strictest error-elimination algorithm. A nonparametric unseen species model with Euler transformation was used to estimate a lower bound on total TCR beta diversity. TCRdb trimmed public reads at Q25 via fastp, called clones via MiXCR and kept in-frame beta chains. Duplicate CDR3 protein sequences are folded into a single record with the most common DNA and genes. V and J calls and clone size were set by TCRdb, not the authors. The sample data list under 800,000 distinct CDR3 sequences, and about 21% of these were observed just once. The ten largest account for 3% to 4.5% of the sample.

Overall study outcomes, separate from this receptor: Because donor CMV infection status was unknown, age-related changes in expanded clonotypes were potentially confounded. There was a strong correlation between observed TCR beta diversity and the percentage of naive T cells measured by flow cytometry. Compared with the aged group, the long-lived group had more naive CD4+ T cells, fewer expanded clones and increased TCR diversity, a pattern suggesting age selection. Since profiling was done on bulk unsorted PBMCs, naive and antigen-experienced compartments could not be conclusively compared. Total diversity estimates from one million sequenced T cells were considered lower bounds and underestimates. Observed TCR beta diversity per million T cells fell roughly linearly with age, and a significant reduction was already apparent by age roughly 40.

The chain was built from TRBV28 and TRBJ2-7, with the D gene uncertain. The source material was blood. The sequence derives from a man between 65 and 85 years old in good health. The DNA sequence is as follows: TGTGCCAGCAGTTTATTTGCCGGCGGATACGAGCAGTACTTC. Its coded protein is CASSLFAGGYEQYF.